These 32 T cell receptor beta chains were sequenced from one sample in a study of PD-1 blockade in classical Hodgkin lymphoma. Assay: immunoSEQ multiplex PCR; the TCRdb copy retains only in-frame clones and omits some. The data show approximately 160,000 clones, under 85% seen once. Every patient was affected by relapse after autologous stem cell transplantation, while exposure to brentuximab vedotin was not uniform. This specimen was peripheral blood mononuclear cells (PBMCs), taken before the second cycle of nivolumab. These TCRs come from a human donor with classical Hodgkin lymphoma.

The count of this clone is one. The rearrangement uses TRBV6-5 and TRBJ2-1; possibly TRBD1 for D (8 bases). The CDR3 has 16 residues. The V gene lost 2 bases and the J gene lost 6 bases, with 17 bases spanning the gap. Germline lookup yields CDR1 MNHEY and CDR2 SVGAGI. The CDR3 DNA reads as TGTGCCAGCAGTTACCCGGGAGGACAGGGCCTCAATGAGCAGTTCTTC. As protein: CASSYPGGQGLNEQFF.

This chain joins TRBV10-3 and TRBJ2-1; 9 nucleotides line up with TRBD1. Germline V CDR1 and CDR2: ENHRY, SYGVKD. V lost 6 bases, J lost 5 bases, and 14 bases stayed unmatched. This CDR3 contains 17 residues. CDR3 protein: CAIRRRLQGARDNEQFF. The DNA for the CDR3 is TGTGCCATCAGGCGCCGTTTACAGGGGGCAAGGGACAATGAGCAGTTCTTC.

V usage is TRBV5-4 and J usage is TRBJ1-2; 9 bases match TRBD1. CDR3 length: 15 amino acids. J lost 1 base, V lost 2 bases, and 3 bases had no gene match. CDR1 SGHNT and CDR2 YYREEE come from the germline V gene (reference sequence). CDR3 nucleotide sequence: TGTGCCAGCAGCTTTGGGACAGGGAGTAACTATGGCTACACCTTC. Translated, it gives CASSFGTGSNYGYTF.

J is TRBJ2-3 and V is TRBV7-3; TRBD1 might be the D (5 bases). Trimming removed 5 bases from V and 2 bases from J, with 23 bases in between. The CDR3 contains 18 residues. CDR1 is SGHTA and CDR2 is FQGTGA in the germline V gene. The CDR3 nucleotides read TGTGCCAGCAGCCAAACCTACGCCAGGGATGGGGTCACAGATACGCAGTATTTT. Translation: CASSQTYARDGVTDTQYF.

V gene TRBV6-5 combines with J gene TRBJ2-7, with D perhaps assigned TRBD1 or TRBD2 (6 bases each). CDR1 and CDR2 from the germline V gene are MNHEY and SVGAGI. The germline V and J ends were trimmed by 5 bases and 3 bases, with 14 bases remaining between them. The CDR3 totals 14 residues. The CDR3 protein is CASSTVGGGYEQYF. In nucleotides, the CDR3 is TGTGCCAGCAGTACGGTCGGAGGGGGCTACGAGCAGTACTTC.

This clone was found once. The chain links TRBV13 to TRBJ2-6; possible D gene TRBD1, 6 bases. There are 15 residues in the CDR3. The V end lost 3 bases, the J end lost 2 bases, and 8 bases lay between the germline ends. Germline CDR1 is PRHDT and CDR2 is FYEKMQ (reference sequence). DNA of the CDR3: TGTGCCAGCAGCTTGTCAGGGGCTGGGGCCAACGTCCTGACTTTC. Its protein product is CASSLSGAGANVLTF. The full variable domain, its missing parts supplied by reference TRBV13 and TRBJ2-6, is AAGVIQSPRHLIKEKRETATLKCYPIPRHDTVYWYQQGPGQDPQFLISFYEKMQSDKGSIPDRFSAQQFSDYHSELNMSSLELGDSALYFCASSLSGAGANVLTFGAGSRLTVL.

The chain couples TRBV6-1 to TRBJ1-1, with D possibly matching TRBD1 (6 bases). V lost 3 bases and J lost 0, with 14 bases in between. The CDR3 spans 16 residues. Germline V gene data show CDR1 as MNHNS and CDR2 as SASEGT. The CDR3 DNA sequence: TGTGCCAGCAGTGAGCCGACAGGAAGTATGAACACTGAAGCTTTCTTT. Its protein product is CASSEPTGSMNTEAFF.

The chain has TRBV9 and TRBJ2-3; the match to TRBD2 covers 8 bases. From germline, CDR1 is SGDLS and CDR2 YYNGEE. Trimming cost V 4 bases and J 2 bases; bases outside gene matches: 12. The CDR3 runs 17 residues. CDR3 amino acids: CASSPRLAGGPTDTQYF. The CDR3 DNA sequence: TGTGCCAGCAGCCCCAGACTGGCGGGAGGACCCACAGATACGCAGTATTTT.

The rearrangement links TRBV29-1 to TRBJ2-3; weak D call: TRBD2 (5 bases). The CDR3 is 12 amino acids. V was trimmed by 6 bases and J by 2 bases, leaving 9 bases between them. Germline CDR1 and CDR2: SQVTM and ANQGSEA. The CDR3 spells CSVGLPTDTQYF. The CDR3, as DNA: TGCAGCGTCGGACTCCCCACAGATACGCAGTATTTT.

This clone was picked up one time. The chain carries TRBV6-5 and TRBJ1-2, with 9 bases that match TRBD1. This CDR3 is built from 14 residues. Germline values: CDR1 MNHEY, CDR2 SVGAGI. V lost 6 bases, J lost 5 bases, and 7 bases stayed unmatched. CDR3 residues: CASSLGTGFYGYTF. The CDR3 nucleotides are TGTGCCAGCAGCCTCGGGACAGGGTTTTATGGCTACACCTTC.

The rearrangement uses TRBV7-9 and TRBJ1-5; maybe TRBD1 (5 bases). The CDR3 is 18 residues long. Trimming removed 6 bases at V and 4 bases at J, with 25 bases between. Germline CDR1 and CDR2: SEHNR and FQNEAQ (reference sequence). DNA of the CDR3: TGTGCCAGCAGTTTTAGCTCATTAGGTACAGGAGGGAATCAGCCCCAGCATTTT. Translated: CASSFSSLGTGGNQPQHF.

This clone appeared a few times. This sequence joins TRBV7-8 and TRBJ1-3; no reliable D call. Germline V CDR1 and CDR2: SGHVS, FQNEAQ. The CDR3 totals 14 residues. The germline V and J ends were trimmed by 2 bases and 0 bases, with 5 bases remaining between them. The DNA for the CDR3 is TGTGCCAGCAGCTTACAGAGCTCTGGAAACACCATATATTTT. Protein product: CASSLQSSGNTIYF.

This clone was counted only a few times. V gene TRBV7-3 combines with J gene TRBJ2-3; the D is unclear. There are 18 residues in the CDR3. The V end was cut by 3 bases, the J end by 4 bases, with 23 bases between. Germline values: CDR1 SGHTA, CDR2 FQGTGA. CDR3 residues: CASSFSTLTRAPPDTQYF. The CDR3 coding sequence is TGTGCCAGCAGCTTTTCAACCTTGACCCGGGCCCCGCCAGATACGCAGTATTTT.

This clone was found a few times. The CDR3 sequence is CASSYTGVGNQPQHF. Here the CDR3 DNA reads TGTGCCAGCAGTTATACCGGGGTTGGCAATCAGCCCCAGCATTTT. The chain employs TRBV6-6 and TRBJ1-5; no clear D gene. Per germline, CDR1 MNHNY and CDR2 SVGAGI (reference sequence). Deletions cut 3 bases from V and 2 bases from J, with 11 bases between. The CDR3 extends over 15 amino acids.

Remarks on this clone: A far more abundant clone sits one base away, making this likely a read error. The chain combines TRBV4-1 with TRBJ1-6; tentatively, D is TRBD1 (5 bases). V was clipped by 6 bases and J by 11 bases, with 11 bases between them. The CDR3 has 12 residues. The germline CDR1 and CDR2 sequences are MGHRA and YSYEKL. The CDR3 sequence: CASSYQGAPLHF. The CDR3 DNA reads TGCGCCAGCAGTTACCAGGGAGCACCCCTCCACTTT.

The chain uses TRBV5-4 and TRBJ2-7; D could derive from TRBD1 or TRBD2 (5 bases each). Between the trimmed V and J ends, which lost 1 base and 0 bases, there was a span of 14 bases. The CDR3 is 16 amino acids. Germline CDR1 and CDR2: SGHNT and YYREEE (reference sequence). The CDR3 sequence: CASSLLFQGVSYEQYF. The CDR3 bases are TGTGCCAGCAGCTTGTTATTCCAGGGAGTCTCCTACGAGCAGTACTTC.

This clone was seen a handful of times. V gene TRBV6-5 combines with J gene TRBJ2-3, with D tentatively TRBD1 or TRBD2 (5 bases each). CDR1 and CDR2 (germline): MNHEY, SVGAGI. The germline V and J ends were trimmed by 6 bases and 10 bases, with 11 bases remaining between them. This CDR3 contains 11 residues. This chain's CDR3 is CASRRRDAQYF. CDR3 sequence (DNA): TGTGCCAGCAGACGCCGGGACGCGCAGTATTTT.

The chain has TRBV6-5 and TRBJ2-7; the D call may be TRBD1 or TRBD2 (5 bases each). V lost 2 bases, J lost 2 bases, and 10 bases lay in between. Germline-derived CDR1 and CDR2 are MNHEY and SVGAGI. This CDR3 has 14 amino acids. The CDR3 nucleotides read TGTGCCAGCAGTTACGAGTGGGGACCCTACGAGCAGTACTTC. Amino acid sequence: CASSYEWGPYEQYF.

The gene calls are TRBV6-5 and TRBJ1-1; maybe TRBD1 (6 bases). CDR3 length equals 14 residues. V lost 7 bases to trimming and J lost 4 bases, with 16 bases between them. Germline V lookup: CDR1 MNHEY, CDR2 SVGAGI. As DNA, the CDR3 is TGTGCCAGCACCCAGGGGTGGGGTCGCACTGAAGCTTTCTTT. This sequence encodes CASTQGWGRTEAFF.

J is TRBJ1-2 and V is TRBV6-5; D not resolved. Germline-derived CDR1 and CDR2 are MNHEY and SVGAGI. The CDR3 contains 14 residues. Trimming cost V 5 bases and J 8 bases, with 18 bases left between them. The CDR3 reads CASSRREGLEGYTF. CDR3 sequence (DNA): TGTGCCAGCAGTCGCCGTGAGGGATTAGAAGGCTACACCTTC.

This clone has only one observation. V and J are TRBV7-2 and TRBJ2-3; D may be TRBD2 (6 bases). Germline values: CDR1 SGHTA, CDR2 FQGNSA. The V and J ends lost 2 bases and 5 bases respectively, with 11 bases between them. This CDR3 region has 14 residues. CDR3 region: CASSLTAGIDTQYF. The DNA for the CDR3 is TGTGCCAGCAGCTTAACGGCGGGGATAGATACGCAGTATTTT. The variable domain in full, with the rest retrieved from reference TRBV7-2 and TRBJ2-3, is GAGVSQSPSNKVTEKGKDVELRCDPISGHTALYWYRQSLGQGLEFLIYFQGNSAPDKSGLPSDRFSAERTGGSVSTLTIQRTQQEDSAVYLCASSLTAGIDTQYFGPGTRLTVL.

The chain is built from TRBV5-1 and TRBJ2-3, with a tentative D call TRBD2 (6 bases). V dropped 4 bases and J dropped 4 bases, with 13 bases sitting between them. This CDR3 comprises 14 residues. CDR1 and CDR2 (germline): SGHRS, YFSETQ. The CDR3 is CASSLGGEPDTQYF. DNA for the CDR3: TGCGCCAGCAGCCTCGGGGGAGAGCCAGATACGCAGTATTTT. The full variable domain, rest sourced from reference TRBV5-1 and TRBJ2-3, is KAGVTQTPRYLIKTRGQQVTLSCSPISGHRSVSWYQQTPGQGLQFLFEYFSETQRNKGNFPGRFSGRQFSNSRSEMNVSTLELGDSALYLCASSLGGEPDTQYFGPGTRLTVL.

The rearrangement joins TRBV10-3 to TRBJ2-3; the D gene could be TRBD1 or TRBD2 (5 bases each). Germline V gene lookup returns CDR1 ENHRY and CDR2 SYGVKD. Between the trimmed V and J ends, which lost 11 bases and 4 bases, there was a span of 25 bases. The CDR3 covers 16 residues. The CDR3: CAARTSYSGPADTQYF. CDR3 nucleotide sequence: TGTGCCGCCCGAACCTCATATTCGGGACCCGCAGATACGCAGTATTTT.

This sequence joins TRBV6-5 and TRBJ2-7; no reliable D call. Germline CDR1 MNHEY, CDR2 SVGAGI. The CDR3 extends over 13 amino acids. The V end lost 2 bases, the J end lost 2 bases, and 7 bases lay between the germline ends. The CDR3 region has the DNA TGTGCCAGCAGTTACGTCGCCCCCTACGAGCAGTACTTC. It codes for CASSYVAPYEQYF.

The rearrangement uses TRBV7-9 and TRBJ2-5; TRBD2 aligns across 12 bases. Germline V lookup: CDR1 SEHNR, CDR2 FQNEAQ (reference sequence). V lost 4 bases to trimming and J lost 1 base; unmatched junction nucleotides: 4. This CDR3 contains 16 residues. The CDR3 coding sequence is TGTGCCAGCAGCTCAGGACTAGCGGGAATCCAAGAGACCCAGTACTTC. Translating it yields CASSSGLAGIQETQYF.

This chain joins TRBV19 and TRBJ1-5; D unresolved. V was trimmed by 3 bases and J by 4 bases, leaving 7 bases between them. This CDR3 is built from 13 residues. Per the germline V gene, CDR1 is LNHDA and CDR2 is SQIVND (reference sequence). The CDR3 DNA is TGTGCCAGTAGTATGTCTTTTAATCAGCCCCAGCATTTT. Its translation is CASSMSFNQPQHF.

This clone was counted at least ten times. The chain recombines TRBV19 with TRBJ1-2; D is undetermined. The length of the CDR3 is 13 residues. Trimming took 0 bases from V and 4 from J, leaving 6 bases between them. The germline V gene encodes CDR1 LNHDA and CDR2 SQIVND (reference sequence). CDR3 in DNA: TGTGCCAGTAGTATAGACCTCCTCTATGGCTACACCTTC. Amino acid sequence: CASSIDLLYGYTF.

Here the CDR3 reads CASSQGLAGWGAYNEQFF. CDR3 sequence (DNA): TGTGCCAGCAGCCAAGGACTAGCGGGATGGGGAGCCTACAATGAGCAGTTCTTC. The chain carries TRBV5-4 and TRBJ2-1; 12 nucleotides align to TRBD2. Germline values: CDR1 SGHNT, CDR2 YYREEE (reference sequence). The CDR3 length is 18 residues. V lost 4 bases and J lost 2; bases outside the gene matches: 10.

This clone was counted a few times. This chain connects TRBV5-6 to TRBJ2-3; D not certain. V lost 4 bases, J lost 5 bases, and 8 bases lay in between. The CDR3 is 12 residues long. Germline CDR1 reads SGHDT; CDR2 reads YYEEEE. CDR3 region: CASSISRDTQYF. As DNA, the CDR3 is TGTGCCAGCAGCATTAGTAGAGATACGCAGTATTTT.

V and J are TRBV4-2 and TRBJ1-4, with TRBD1 as a possible D gene (5 bases). Trimming took 0 bases from V and 4 from J, leaving 15 bases between them. This CDR3 has 17 amino acids. Looked up from germline, CDR1 is LGHNA and CDR2 is YNFKEQ. DNA for the CDR3: TGTGCCAGCAGCCAAGATCCCCCCGGACACCTTAATGAAAAACTGTTTTTT. Translation gives CASSQDPPGHLNEKLFF.

The chain employs TRBV9 and TRBJ2-3; D not resolved. CDR3 length equals 16 residues. Trimming removed 1 base at V and 0 bases at J, with 12 bases between. The germline CDR1 and CDR2 sequences are SGDLS and YYNGEE. CDR3 nucleotide sequence: TGTGCCAGCAGCGTATCTGGCGGCCAGAGCACAGATACGCAGTATTTT. This gives the protein CASSVSGGQSTDTQYF.

This clone was picked up a small number of times. The V call is TRBV16, the J call TRBJ2-1, with D possibly being TRBD1 (7 bases). Trimming cost V 0 bases and J 6 bases, with 12 bases left between them. This CDR3 comprises 15 residues. Germline CDR1 is KGHSY and CDR2 is FQNENV. The CDR3 region is CASSQSAGQINEQFF. CDR3 DNA: TGTGCCAGCAGCCAATCGGCGGGACAGATCAATGAGCAGTTCTTC. Combining the CDR3 with reference TRBV16 and TRBJ2-1 gives the whole variable domain GEEVAQTPKHLVRGEGQKAKLYCAPIKGHSYVFWYQQVLKNEFKFLISFQNENVFDETGMPKERFSAKCLPNSPCSLEIQATKLEDSAVYFCASSQSAGQINEQFFGPGTRLTVL.